This T cell receptor (beta chain) comes out of a study of PD-1 blockade in mismatch repair-deficient tumors. Overall study results and limits: Rapid post-treatment expansion, then contraction, generally preceding radiologic response, marked tumor-resident clones.

Libraries were prepared by immunoSEQ multiplex PCR; TCRdb keeps only in-frame clonotypes and omits some of them. Among some 110,000 clones listed, roughly 80% were seen once. TCRs were sequenced from three patients responding to pembrolizumab. The junction had 9 bases not matched to a gene; V was cut back by 3 bases and J by 9 bases. Germline V gives CDR1 SGDLS, CDR2 YYNGEE. The CDR3 sequence is 16 residues long. This clone has only one observation. Its antigen is as yet unknown. The source material was peripheral blood, sampled 60 weeks after starting pembrolizumab. The chain is built from TRBV9 and TRBJ2-1, with 13 bases fitting TRBD2. The sequence was obtained from an adult with mismatch repair-deficient cancer. DNA for the CDR3: TGTGCCAGCAGCGCTCCGGGACTAGCGGGATCGAGTGAGCAGTTCTTC. The encoded protein is CASSAPGLAGSSEQFF.